The 2 T cell receptor beta chains in this list originate from one sample, sequenced in a study of spatial heterogeneity in lung cancer. TCRdb re-analysed the 5' RACE reads in MiXCR, keeping a single row per CDR3 protein. Of about 45,000 distinct CDR3 sequences listed, about 12% are singletons. Time point meaning: sample taken at primary tumor resection. The sequenced material consisted of unsorted whole RNA from tumor, nontumor lung or frozen PBMC. Sequenced here: PBMCs, sampled at surgery. The source is a female donor with early-stage non-small cell lung cancer.

The chain combines TRBV5-1 with TRBJ2-2; D is ambiguous. In germline, CDR1 is SGHRS, CDR2 YFSETQ. The CDR3 totals 15 residues. V lost 1 base and J 4 bases, leaving 11 bases between the germline ends. The CDR3 protein is CASSLLGGGTGELFF. DNA for the CDR3: TGCGCCAGCAGCTTGCTCGGTGGCGGCACCGGGGAGCTGTTTTTT. Combining the CDR3 with reference TRBV5-1 and TRBJ2-2 gives the whole variable domain KAGVTQTPRYLIKTRGQQVTLSCSPISGHRSVSWYQQTPGQGLQFLFEYFSETQRNKGNFPGRFSGRQFSNSRSEMNVSTLELGDSALYLCASSLLGGGTGELFFGEGSRLTVL.

This clonotype showed up just a few times. The chain links TRBV20-1 to TRBJ1-2; D call uncertain. The CDR3 spans 15 residues. V was cut by 5 bases and J by 6 bases, with 22 bases left in between. In germline, CDR1 is DFQATT, CDR2 SNEGSKA (reference sequence). CDR3 region: CSAEHRTGVVNGYTF. The CDR3 region has the DNA TGCAGTGCTGAACATAGGACCGGGGTCGTAAATGGCTACACCTTC.